This TCR beta chain was identified in a study of Ad26.COV2.S vaccination and SARS-CoV-2 variants. Study-level background: This donor came from the COV1001 trial of Ad26.COV2.S.

Treatment defined: 15 to 20 received Ad26.COV2.S at low or high dose, single or two shots; about five received placebo; per-sample allocation not given. Following the first vaccine or placebo injection, samples were taken on day 63. It was an adult aged 18-55 years in Boston who was the donor. Points from the study as a whole: Breadth of non-spike TCRs did not differ between vaccinees and placebo recipients. Recipients given vaccine exceeded placebo recipients in spike-specific TCR breadth.

Worth noting for this clone: Its antigen is unknown.

Trimming took 1 base from V and 0 from J, leaving 7 bases between them. The germline V gene encodes CDR1 SNHLY and CDR2 FYNNEI. This CDR3 has 14 amino acids. Profiled with immunoSEQ multiplex PCR; TCRdb holds only in-frame clones, not every one. The sample consists of around 450,000 clones, roughly 87% of them appearing once. This TCR came from a person aged 18-65 years who received the Ad26.COV2.S COVID-19 vaccine or a placebo. Here the sequenced sample was peripheral blood, taken in a trial of Ad26.COV2.S vaccine versus placebo. The rearrangement joins TRBV2 to TRBJ2-7; D possibly corresponds to TRBD1 (5 bases). In DNA form, the CDR3 reads TGTGCCAGCAGTGAAGACAGGCACTCCTACGAGCAGTACTTC. Translated, it gives CASSEDRHSYEQYF. The whole variable domain, remainder taken from reference TRBV2 and TRBJ2-7, is EPEVTQTPSHQVTQMGQEVILRCVPISNHLYFYWYRQILGQKVEFLVSFYNNEISEKSEIFDDQFSVERPDGSNFTLKIRSTKLEDSAMYFCASSEDRHSYEQYFGPGTRLTVT.